This T cell receptor (beta chain) originates from a study of cytomegalovirus exposure and HLA in healthy donors. Study outcomes and limitations: Altogether, 160 or so TCR beta chains were recorded as cytomegalovirus-associated.

Per the germline V gene, CDR1 is SNHLY and CDR2 is FYNNEI. Trimming left V 6 bases short and J 6 bases short, with 11 bases between. The CDR3 extends over 13 amino acids. Points on this clone: The antigen is not known.

Repertoires were generated with immunoSEQ multiplex PCR, while TCRdb's copy carries only in-frame clones and drops some. The sample has 95,000 to 150,000 clones, roughly 90% seen once. The sequenced sample consisted of PBMCs. This TCR was sampled from a woman aged 18 to 35 in good health and CMV-seronegative. V gene TRBV2 combines with J gene TRBJ2-2; D remains unclear. Here the CDR3 reads CASSADRPGELFF. CDR3 bases: TGTGCCAGCAGCGCGGATCGCCCCGGGGAGCTGTTTTTT.